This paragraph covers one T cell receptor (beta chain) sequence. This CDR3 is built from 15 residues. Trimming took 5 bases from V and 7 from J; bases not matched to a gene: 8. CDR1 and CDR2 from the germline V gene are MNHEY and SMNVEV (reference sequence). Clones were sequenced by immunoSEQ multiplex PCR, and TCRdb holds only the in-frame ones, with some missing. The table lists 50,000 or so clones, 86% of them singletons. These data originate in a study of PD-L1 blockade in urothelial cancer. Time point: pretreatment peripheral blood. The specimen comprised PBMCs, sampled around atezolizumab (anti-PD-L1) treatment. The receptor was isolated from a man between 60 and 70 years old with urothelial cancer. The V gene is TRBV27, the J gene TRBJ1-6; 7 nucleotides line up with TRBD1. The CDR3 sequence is CASSTNRGGNSPLHF. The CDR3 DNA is TGTGCCAGCAGTACCAACAGGGGCGGGAATTCACCCCTCCACTTT.